This paragraph reports one TCR beta chain. The length of the CDR3 is 20 residues. Per germline, CDR1 KGHSH and CDR2 LQKENI. Trimming stripped 1 base from V and 4 bases from J, with 29 bases between. The entry originates in a study of blood T cell repertoires in COVID-19. Background on the study: Samples of COVID-19 (acute and convalescent) were obtained from the United States, Italy and Spain.

In the authors' workflow: It was from reference gene primer amplification that nucleated cell counts were estimated. Assay: immunoSEQ multiplex PCR; the TCRdb copy retains only in-frame clones and omits some. V, J and clone size reflect that table, while D and trimming were determined from the DNA. Found here are 300,000 to 450,000 clones, around 85% of them singletons; the top ten hold about 3.6%. Sequenced sample: peripheral blood. The chain couples TRBV18 to TRBJ2-7; tentative D call: TRBD2 (6 bases). This TCR was recovered from a woman between 18 and 30 years old with acute or convalescent COVID-19. In DNA form, the CDR3 reads TGTGCCAGCTCACCACGTTCAGCCCGGGCCCTAATAAGGGAGGCGTACGAGCAGTACTTC. Amino acid sequence: CASSPRSARALIREAYEQYF.